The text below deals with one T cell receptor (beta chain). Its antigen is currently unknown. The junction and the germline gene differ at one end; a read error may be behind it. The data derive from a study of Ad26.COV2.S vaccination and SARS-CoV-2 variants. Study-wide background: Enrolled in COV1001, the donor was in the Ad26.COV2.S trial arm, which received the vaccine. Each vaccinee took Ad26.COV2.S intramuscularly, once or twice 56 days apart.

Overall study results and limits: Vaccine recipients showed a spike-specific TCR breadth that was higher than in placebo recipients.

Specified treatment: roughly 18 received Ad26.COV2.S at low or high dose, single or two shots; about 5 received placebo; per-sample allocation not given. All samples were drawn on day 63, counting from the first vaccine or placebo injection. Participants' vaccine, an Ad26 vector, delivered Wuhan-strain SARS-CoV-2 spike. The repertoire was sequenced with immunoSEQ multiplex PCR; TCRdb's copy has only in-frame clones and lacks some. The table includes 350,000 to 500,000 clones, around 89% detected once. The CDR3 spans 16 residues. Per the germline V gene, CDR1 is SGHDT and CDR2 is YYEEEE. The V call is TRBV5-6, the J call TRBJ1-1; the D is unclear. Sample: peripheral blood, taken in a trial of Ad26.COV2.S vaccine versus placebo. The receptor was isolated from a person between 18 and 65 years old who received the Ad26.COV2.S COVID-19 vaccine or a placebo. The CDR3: CASSLGDVVWGTEAFF. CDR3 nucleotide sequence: TGTGCCAGCAGTTTGGGAGATGTGGTATGGGGCACTGAAGCTTTCTTT. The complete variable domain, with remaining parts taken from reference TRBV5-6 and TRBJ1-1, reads DAGVTQSPTHLIKTRGQQVTLRCSPKSGHDTVSWYQQALGQGPQFIFQYYEEEERQRGNFPDRFSGHQFPNYSSELNVNALLLGDSALYLCASSLGDVVWGTEAFFGQGTRLTVV.